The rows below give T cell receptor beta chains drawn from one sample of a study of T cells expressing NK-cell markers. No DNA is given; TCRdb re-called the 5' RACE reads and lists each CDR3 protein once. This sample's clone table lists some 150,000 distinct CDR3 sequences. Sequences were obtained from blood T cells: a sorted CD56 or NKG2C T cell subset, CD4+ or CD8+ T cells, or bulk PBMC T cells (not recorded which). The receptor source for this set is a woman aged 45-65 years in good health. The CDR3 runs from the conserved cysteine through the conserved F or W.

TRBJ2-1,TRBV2,CASSDLAGRFYNEQFF
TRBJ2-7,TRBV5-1,CASSLAFAGTYEQYF
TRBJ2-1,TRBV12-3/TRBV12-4,CASSPASGSYNEQFF
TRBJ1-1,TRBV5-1,CASSTVDSPEAFF
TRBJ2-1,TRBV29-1,CSAVDRKTLYNEQFF
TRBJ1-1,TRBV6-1,CASSVADTEAFF
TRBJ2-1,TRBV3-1,CASSQAPGQGINEQFF
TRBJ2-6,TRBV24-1,CATTVNPSGANVLTF
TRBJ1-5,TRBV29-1,CSVGSPLQPQHF
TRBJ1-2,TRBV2,CASSEVSLYGYTF
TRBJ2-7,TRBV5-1,CASGTDYYEQYF
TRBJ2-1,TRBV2,CASQFPGNANNEQFF
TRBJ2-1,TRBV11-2,CASSQGTGDNNEQFF
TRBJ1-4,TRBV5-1,CASSLGGTNEKLFF
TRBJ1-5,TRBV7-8,CASSLSRQWNQPQHF
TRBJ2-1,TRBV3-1,CASSPVGQWEQFF
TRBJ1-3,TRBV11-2,CASSLDHGNTIYF